These 2 T cell receptor beta chains were sequenced from one sample in a study of CD8 T cells in Susac syndrome. Reverse transcription of about 0.45 to 1 ug RNA was performed with random hexamers. Each CDR3 protein is one row after TCRdb ran MiXCR on the immunoSEQ multiplex PCR reads. Altogether approximately 260,000 distinct CDR3 sequences are present, 90% to 96% being singletons, with the ten largest covering 0.095% to 0.12%. Sequenced: CD4+ T cells from PBMCs. Source of these receptors: a human donor with Susac syndrome.

The chain links TRBV6-2 or TRBV6-3 to TRBJ2-7; D remains unclear. Per the germline V gene, CDR1 is MNHEY and CDR2 is SVGEGT. CDR3 size: 13 residues. V was cut by 4 bases and J by 4 bases, with 11 bases left in between. The CDR3 DNA reads TGTGCCAGCAGTTCCCAAGGAAAGTACGAGCAGTACTTC. Its protein product is CASSSQGKYEQYF.

V and J are TRBV20-1 and TRBJ2-5; 8 positions agree with TRBD2. Looked up from germline, CDR1 is DFQATT and CDR2 is SNEGSKA (reference sequence). The V gene end was trimmed by 6 bases and the J gene end by 4 bases; junction bases not matched to a gene: 10. This CDR3 is built from 14 residues. The CDR3 DNA is TGCAGTGCGAGACCCGGGACTAGTACAGAGACCCAGTACTTC. Protein: CSARPGTSTETQYF.